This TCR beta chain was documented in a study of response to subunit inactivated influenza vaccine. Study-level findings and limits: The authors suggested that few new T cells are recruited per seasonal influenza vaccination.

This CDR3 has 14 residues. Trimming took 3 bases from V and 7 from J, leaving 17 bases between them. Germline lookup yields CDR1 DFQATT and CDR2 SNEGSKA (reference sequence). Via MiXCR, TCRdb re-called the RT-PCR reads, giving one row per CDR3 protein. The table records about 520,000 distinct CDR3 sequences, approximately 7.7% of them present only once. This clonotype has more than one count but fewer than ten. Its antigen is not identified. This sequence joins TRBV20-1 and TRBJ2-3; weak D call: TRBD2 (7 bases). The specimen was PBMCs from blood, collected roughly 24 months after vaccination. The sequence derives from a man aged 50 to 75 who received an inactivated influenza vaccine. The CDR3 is CSARTGGPPYTQYF. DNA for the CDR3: TGCAGTGCTAGGACGGGGGGCCCCCCATATACGCAGTATTTT.